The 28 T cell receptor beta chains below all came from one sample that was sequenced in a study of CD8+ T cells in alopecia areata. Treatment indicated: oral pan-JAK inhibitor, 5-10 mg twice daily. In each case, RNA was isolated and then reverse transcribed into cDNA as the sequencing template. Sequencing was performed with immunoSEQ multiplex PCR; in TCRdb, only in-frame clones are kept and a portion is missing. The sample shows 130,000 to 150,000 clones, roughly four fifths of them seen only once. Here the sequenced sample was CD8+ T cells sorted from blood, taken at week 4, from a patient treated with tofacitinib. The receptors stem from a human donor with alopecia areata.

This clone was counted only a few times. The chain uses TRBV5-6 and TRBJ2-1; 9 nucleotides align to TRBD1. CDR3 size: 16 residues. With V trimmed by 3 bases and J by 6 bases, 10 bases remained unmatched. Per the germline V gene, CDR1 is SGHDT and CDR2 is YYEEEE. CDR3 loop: CASSWGTGMVSNEQFF. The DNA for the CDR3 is TGTGCCAGCAGCTGGGGGACAGGGATGGTAAGCAATGAGCAGTTCTTC.

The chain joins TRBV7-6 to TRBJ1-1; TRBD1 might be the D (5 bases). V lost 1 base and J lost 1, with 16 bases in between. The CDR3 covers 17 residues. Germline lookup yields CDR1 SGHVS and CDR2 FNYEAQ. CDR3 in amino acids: CASSLDHPGEGNTEAFF. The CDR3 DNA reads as TGTGCCAGCAGCTTAGATCACCCGGGGGAGGGGAACACTGAAGCTTTCTTT.

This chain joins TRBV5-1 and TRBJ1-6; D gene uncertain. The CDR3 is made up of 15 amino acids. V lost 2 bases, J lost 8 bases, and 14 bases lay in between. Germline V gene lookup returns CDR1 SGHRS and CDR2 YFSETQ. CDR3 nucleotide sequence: TGCGCCAGCAGCTTAGATGGCAACTGGGATTCACCCCTCCACTTT. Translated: CASSLDGNWDSPLHF.

The DNA of the CDR3 is TGCGCCAGCAGCACGACTGGATACAATGAGCAGTTCTTC. Its protein product is CASSTTGYNEQFF. This chain uses TRBV5-1 with TRBJ2-1; D is unresolved. In germline, CDR1 is SGHRS, CDR2 YFSETQ. V was shortened by 4 bases and J by 4 bases, with 9 bases between the two germline ends. This CDR3 region has 13 residues.

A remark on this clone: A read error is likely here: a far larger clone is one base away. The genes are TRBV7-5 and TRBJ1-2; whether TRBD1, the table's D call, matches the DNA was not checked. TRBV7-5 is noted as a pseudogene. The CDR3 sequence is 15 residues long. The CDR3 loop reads CASSQDRTGQYGYTF. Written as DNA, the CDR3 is TGCGCCAGCAGCCAAGATAGGACAGGGCAATATGGCTACACCTTC.

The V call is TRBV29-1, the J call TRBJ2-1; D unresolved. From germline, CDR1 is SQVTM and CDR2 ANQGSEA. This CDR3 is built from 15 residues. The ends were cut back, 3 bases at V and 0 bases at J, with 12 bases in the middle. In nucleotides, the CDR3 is TGCAGCGTTGACGGACCTAAGAGCTCCTACAATGAGCAGTTCTTC. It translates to CSVDGPKSSYNEQFF.

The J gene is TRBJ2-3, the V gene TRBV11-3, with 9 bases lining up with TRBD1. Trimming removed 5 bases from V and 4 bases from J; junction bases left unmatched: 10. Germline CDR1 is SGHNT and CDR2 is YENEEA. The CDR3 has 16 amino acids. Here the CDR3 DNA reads TGTGCCAGCAGCCCCCGCCGGACAGGGGAGGCAGATACGCAGTATTTT. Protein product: CASSPRRTGEADTQYF.

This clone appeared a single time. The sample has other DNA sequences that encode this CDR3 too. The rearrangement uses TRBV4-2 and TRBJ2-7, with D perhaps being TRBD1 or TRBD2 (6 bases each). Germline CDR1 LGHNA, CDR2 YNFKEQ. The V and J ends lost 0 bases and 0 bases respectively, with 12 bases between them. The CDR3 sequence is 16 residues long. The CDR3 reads CASSQEGTGASYEQYF. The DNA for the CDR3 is TGTGCCAGCAGCCAAGAGGGGACGGGGGCCTCCTACGAGCAGTACTTC.

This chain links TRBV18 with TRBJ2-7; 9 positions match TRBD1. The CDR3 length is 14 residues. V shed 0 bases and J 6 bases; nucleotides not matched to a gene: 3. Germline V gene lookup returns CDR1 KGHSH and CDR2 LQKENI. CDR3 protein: CASSPPTGGSEQYF. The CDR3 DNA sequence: TGTGCCAGCTCACCACCTACAGGGGGCAGCGAGCAGTACTTC.

The CDR3 region has the DNA TGTGCCAGCAGCTTAGATCGACCACCGCGCAGGGGAGATACGCAGTATTTT. Residues: CASSLDRPPRRGDTQYF. The chain links TRBV13 to TRBJ2-3; D perhaps matches TRBD1 (6 bases). The CDR3 length is 17 residues. Looked up from germline, CDR1 is PRHDT and CDR2 is FYEKMQ (reference sequence). Trimming cost V 1 base and J 5 bases, with 19 bases left between them.

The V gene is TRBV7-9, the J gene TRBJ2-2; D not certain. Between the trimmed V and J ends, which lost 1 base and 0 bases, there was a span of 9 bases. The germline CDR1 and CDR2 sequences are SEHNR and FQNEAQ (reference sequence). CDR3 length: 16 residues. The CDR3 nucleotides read TGTGCCAGCAGCTTAGATGGAGTCCCGAACACCGGGGAGCTGTTTTTT. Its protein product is CASSLDGVPNTGELFF.

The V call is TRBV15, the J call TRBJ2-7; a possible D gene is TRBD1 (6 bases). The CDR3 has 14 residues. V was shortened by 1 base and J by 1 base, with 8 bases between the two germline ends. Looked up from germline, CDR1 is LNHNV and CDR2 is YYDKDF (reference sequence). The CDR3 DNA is TGTGCCACCAGCAGAGGAGGGACATCCTACGAGCAGTACTTC. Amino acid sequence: CATSRGGTSYEQYF.

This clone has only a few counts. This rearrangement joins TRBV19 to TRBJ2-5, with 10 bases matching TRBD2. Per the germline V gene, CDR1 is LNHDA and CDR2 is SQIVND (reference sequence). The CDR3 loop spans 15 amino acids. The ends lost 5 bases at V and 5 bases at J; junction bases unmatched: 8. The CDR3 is CASSLTAGGLETQYF. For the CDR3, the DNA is TGTGCCAGTAGTCTAACAGCGGGGGGGCTTGAGACCCAGTACTTC.

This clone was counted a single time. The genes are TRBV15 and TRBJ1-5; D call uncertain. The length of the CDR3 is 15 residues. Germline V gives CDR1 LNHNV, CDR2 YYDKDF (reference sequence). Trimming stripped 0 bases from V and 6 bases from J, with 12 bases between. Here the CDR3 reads CATSRDRAVGQPQHF. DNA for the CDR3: TGTGCCACCAGCAGAGATAGGGCGGTCGGTCAGCCCCAGCATTTT.

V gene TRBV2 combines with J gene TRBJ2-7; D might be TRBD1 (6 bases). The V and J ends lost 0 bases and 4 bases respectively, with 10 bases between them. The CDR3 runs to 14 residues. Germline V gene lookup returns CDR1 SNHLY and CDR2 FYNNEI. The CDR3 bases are TGTGCCAGCAGTGAAGCGGCAGGGGAGTACGAGCAGTACTTC. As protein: CASSEAAGEYEQYF.

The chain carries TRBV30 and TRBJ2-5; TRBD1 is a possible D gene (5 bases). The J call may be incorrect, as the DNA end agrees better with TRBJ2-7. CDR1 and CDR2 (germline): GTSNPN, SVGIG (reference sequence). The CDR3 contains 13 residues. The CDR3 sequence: CAWKGWAGLEQYF. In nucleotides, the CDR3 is TGTGCCTGGAAGGGGTGGGCCGGCCTCGAGCAGTACTTC.

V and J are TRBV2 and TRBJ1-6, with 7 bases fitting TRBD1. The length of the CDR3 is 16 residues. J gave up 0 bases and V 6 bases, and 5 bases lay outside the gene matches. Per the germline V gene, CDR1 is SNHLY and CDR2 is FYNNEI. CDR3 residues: CASRVTGSSYNSPLHF. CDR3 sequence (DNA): TGTGCCAGCAGGGTGACAGGGAGCTCCTATAATTCACCCCTCCACTTT.

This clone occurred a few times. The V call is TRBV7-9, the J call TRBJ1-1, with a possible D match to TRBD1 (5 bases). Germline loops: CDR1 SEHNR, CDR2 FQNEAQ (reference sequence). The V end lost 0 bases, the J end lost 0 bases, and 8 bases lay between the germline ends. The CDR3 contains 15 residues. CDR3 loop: CASSLATGLNTEAFF. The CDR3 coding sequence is TGTGCCAGCAGCTTAGCCACAGGTTTGAACACTGAAGCTTTCTTT.

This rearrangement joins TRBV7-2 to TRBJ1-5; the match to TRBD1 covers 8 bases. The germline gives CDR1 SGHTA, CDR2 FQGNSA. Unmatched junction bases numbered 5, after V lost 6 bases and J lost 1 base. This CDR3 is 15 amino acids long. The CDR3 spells CASSFGQGSNQPQHF. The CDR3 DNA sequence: TGTGCCAGCAGTTTCGGACAGGGCAGCAATCAGCCCCAGCATTTT.

The CDR3 loop reads CASSPAGHNEQFF. The CDR3 DNA is TGTGCCAGCAGCCCCGCGGGTCACAATGAGCAGTTCTTC. The chain combines TRBV5-4 with TRBJ2-1, with D possibly matching TRBD2 (5 bases). The CDR3 is 13 amino acids. Germline V gene data show CDR1 as SGHNT and CDR2 as YYREEE (reference sequence). Trimming stripped 4 bases from V and 5 bases from J, with 10 bases between.

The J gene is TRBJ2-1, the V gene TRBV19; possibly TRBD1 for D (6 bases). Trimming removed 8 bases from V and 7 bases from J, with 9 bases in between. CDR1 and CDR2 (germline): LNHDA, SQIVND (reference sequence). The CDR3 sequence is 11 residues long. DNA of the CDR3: TGTGCCAGTTCTCAGGGGAATGAGCAGTTCTTC. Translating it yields CASSQGNEQFF.

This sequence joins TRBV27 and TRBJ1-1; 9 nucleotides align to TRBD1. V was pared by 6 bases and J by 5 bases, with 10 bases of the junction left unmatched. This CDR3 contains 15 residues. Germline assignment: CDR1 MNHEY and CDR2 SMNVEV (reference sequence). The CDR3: CASSLQGAVFTEAFF. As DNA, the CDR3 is TGTGCCAGCAGCCTACAGGGGGCGGTATTTACTGAAGCTTTCTTT.

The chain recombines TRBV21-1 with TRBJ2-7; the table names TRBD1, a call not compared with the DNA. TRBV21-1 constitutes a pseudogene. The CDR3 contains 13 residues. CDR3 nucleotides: TGTGCCAGCCTCCGATCCCAGGGGTACGAGCAGTACTTC. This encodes CASLRSQGYEQYF.

This CDR3 is CASSAGTYTYEQYF. CDR3 coding DNA: TGTGCCAGCAGCGCCGGGACATACACCTACGAGCAGTACTTC. The chain has TRBV9 and TRBJ2-7; tentative D call: TRBD1 (6 bases). Germline lookup yields CDR1 SGDLS and CDR2 YYNGEE. The ends were cut back, 3 bases at V and 2 bases at J, with 12 bases in the middle. This CDR3 comprises 14 residues.

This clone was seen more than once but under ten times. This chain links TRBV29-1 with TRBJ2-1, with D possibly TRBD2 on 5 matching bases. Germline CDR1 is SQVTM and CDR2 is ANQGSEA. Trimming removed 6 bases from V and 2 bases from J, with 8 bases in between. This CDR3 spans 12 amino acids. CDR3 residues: CSVHGAYNEQFF. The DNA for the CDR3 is TGCAGCGTACACGGGGCCTACAATGAGCAGTTCTTC.

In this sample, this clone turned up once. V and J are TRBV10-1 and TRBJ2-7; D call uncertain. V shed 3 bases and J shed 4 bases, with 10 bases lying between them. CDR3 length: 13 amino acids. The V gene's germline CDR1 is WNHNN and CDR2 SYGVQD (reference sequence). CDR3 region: CASSEVLNYEQYF. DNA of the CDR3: TGCGCCAGCAGTGAAGTCCTGAATTACGAGCAGTACTTC.

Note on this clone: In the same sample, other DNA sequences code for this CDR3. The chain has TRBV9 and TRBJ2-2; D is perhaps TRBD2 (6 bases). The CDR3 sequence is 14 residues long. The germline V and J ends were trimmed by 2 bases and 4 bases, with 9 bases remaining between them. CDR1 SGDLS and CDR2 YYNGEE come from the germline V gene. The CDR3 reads CASSVGGGTGELFF. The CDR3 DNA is TGTGCCAGCAGCGTCGGGGGAGGCACCGGGGAGCTGTTTTTT.

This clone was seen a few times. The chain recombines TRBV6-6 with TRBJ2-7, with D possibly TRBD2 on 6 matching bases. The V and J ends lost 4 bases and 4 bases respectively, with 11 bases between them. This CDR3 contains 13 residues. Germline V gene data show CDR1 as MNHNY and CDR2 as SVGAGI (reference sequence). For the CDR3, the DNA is TGTGCCAGCAGTTCCGGGACTCTGTACGAGCAGTACTTC. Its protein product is CASSSGTLYEQYF.